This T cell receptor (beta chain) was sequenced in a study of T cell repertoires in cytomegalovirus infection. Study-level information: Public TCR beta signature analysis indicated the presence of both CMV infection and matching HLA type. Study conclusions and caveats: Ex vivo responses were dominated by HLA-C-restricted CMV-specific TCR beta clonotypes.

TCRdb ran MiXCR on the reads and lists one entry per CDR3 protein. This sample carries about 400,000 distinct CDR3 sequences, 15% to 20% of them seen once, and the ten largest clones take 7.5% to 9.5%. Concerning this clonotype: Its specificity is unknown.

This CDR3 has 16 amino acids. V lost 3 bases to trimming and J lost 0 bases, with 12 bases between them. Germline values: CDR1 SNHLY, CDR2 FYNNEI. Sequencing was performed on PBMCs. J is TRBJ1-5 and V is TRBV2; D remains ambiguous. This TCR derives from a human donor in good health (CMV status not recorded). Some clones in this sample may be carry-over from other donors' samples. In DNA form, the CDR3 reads TGTGCCAGCAGTGAGGGTTTTCGGTATAGCAATCAGCCCCAGCATTTT. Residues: CASSEGFRYSNQPQHF.